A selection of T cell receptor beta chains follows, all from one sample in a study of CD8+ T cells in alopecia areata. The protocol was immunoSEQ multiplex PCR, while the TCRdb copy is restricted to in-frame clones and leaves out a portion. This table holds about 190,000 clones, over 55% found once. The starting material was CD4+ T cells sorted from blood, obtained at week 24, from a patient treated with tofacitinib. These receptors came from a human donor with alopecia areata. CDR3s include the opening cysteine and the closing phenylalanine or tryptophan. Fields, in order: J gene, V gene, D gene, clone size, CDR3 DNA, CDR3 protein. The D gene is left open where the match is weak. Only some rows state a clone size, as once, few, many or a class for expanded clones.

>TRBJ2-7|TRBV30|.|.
TGTGCCTGGGGCAAATTCAGACAGAGCTCCTACGAGCAGTACTTC
CAWGKFRQSSYEQYF
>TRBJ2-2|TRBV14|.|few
TGTGCCAGCAGCCCGCCGGGACAGAACACCGGGGAGCTGTTTTTT
CASSPPGQNTGELFF
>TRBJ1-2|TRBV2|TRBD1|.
TGTGCCAGCACCAAAGACGACAGGGCTAACTATGGCTACACCTTC
CASTKDDRANYGYTF
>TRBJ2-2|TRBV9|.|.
TGTGCCAGCAGCGCAAAAGGAGTGGGAAACACCGGGGAGCTGTTTTTT
CASSAKGVGNTGELFF
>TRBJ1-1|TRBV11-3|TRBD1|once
TGTGCCAGCAGCTTTCGACAGGGGGCACGGAACACTGAAGCTTTCTTT
CASSFRQGARNTEAFF
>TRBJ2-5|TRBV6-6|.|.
TGTGCCATCAGTGAGTCCGAGGGGACCCAGTACTTC
CAISESEGTQYF
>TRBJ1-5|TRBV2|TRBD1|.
TGTGCCAGCAGCGCTGACAGGGGGCTGGGACAGCCCCAGCATTTT
CASSADRGLGQPQHF
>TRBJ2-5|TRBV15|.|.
TGTGCCACCAGCAGAGGCGAGGAGACCCAGTACTTC
CATSRGEETQYF
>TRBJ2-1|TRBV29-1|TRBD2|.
TGCAGCGCTCGGACTAGCGCCAATGAGCAGTTCTTC
CSARTSANEQFF
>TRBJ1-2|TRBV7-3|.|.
TGTGCCAGCAGCCCTGGAGGTGGGCAGGGCGGCTACACCTTC
CASSPGGGQGGYTF
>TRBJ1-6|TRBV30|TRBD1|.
TGTGCCTGTGACAGGGACCCGAATTCACCCCTCCACTTT
CACDRDPNSPLHF
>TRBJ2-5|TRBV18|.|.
TGTGCCAGCTCACCAACCGCACAGAGGCAAGAGACCCAGTACTTC
CASSPTAQRQETQYF
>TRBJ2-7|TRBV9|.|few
TGTGCCAGCAGCGTACCCCACGAGCAGTACTTC
CASSVPHEQYF
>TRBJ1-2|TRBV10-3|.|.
TGTGCCATCAGTGAGGCGGCCGGCTATGGCTACACCTTC
CAISEAAGYGYTF
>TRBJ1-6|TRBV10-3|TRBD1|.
TGTGCCATCAGCGGGACAGGGAGGAATTCACCCCTCCACTTT
CAISGTGRNSPLHF
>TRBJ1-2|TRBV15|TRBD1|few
TGTGCCACCAGTCCCGTCATTACAGGGGATGGCTACACCTTC
CATSPVITGDGYTF